This T cell receptor (beta chain) comes out of a study of blood T cells in healthy people across ages. For the second PCR, which ran for 7 to 11 cycles, a sample-barcoded 5' primer and a J-beta primer mix were used. There were at least 3 million CDR3-containing paired-end reads obtained from each sample. TCRdb processed the 5' RACE reads anew with MiXCR; each CDR3 protein has one entry. Of under 750,000 distinct CDR3 sequences in the sample, 40% to 50% were seen once. This clonotype has just a few counts. Its antigen is currently unknown. The CDR3 has 19 residues. Germline V CDR1 and CDR2: LGHNA, YNFKEQ. Trimming left V 1 base short and J 5 bases short, with 27 bases between. Overall study findings and caveats: A strong correlation was found between TCR beta diversity and the percentage of naive T cells. Estimates drawn from one million T cells were deemed to understate diversity.

This clonotype was obtained from an elderly man in good health. Material: blood. The chain couples TRBV4-2 to TRBJ2-7; TRBD1 might be the D (5 bases). The CDR3, as DNA: TGTGCCAGCAGCCAAGTTAGGGAAGAGCAGGGTCGGGCTGGGAACGAGCAGTACTTC. Protein sequence: CASSQVREEQGRAGNEQYF.